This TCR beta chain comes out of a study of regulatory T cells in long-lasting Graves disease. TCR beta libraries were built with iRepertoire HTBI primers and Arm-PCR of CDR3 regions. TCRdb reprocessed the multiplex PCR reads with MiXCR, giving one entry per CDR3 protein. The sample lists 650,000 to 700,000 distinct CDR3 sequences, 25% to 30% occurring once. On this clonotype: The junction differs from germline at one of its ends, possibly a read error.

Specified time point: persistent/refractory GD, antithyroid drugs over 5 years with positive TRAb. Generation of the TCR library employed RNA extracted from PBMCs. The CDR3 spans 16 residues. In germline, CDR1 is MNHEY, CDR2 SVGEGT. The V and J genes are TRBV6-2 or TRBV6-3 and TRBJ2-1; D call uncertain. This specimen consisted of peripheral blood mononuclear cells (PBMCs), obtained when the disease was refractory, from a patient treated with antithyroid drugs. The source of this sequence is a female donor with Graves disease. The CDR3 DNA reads TGTGCCAGCAGTTACTCGGCGTCTCGCTCCAACAATGAGCAGTTCTTC. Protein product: CASSYSASRSNNEQFF.